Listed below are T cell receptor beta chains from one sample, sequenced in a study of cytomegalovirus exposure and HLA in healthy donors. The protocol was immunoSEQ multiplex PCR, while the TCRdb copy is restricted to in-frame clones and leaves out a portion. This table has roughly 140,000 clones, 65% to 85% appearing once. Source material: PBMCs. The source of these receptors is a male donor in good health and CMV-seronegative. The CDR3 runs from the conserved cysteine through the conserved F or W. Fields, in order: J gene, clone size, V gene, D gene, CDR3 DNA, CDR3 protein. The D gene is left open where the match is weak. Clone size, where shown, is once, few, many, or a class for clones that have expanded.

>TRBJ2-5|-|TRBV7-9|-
TGTGCCAGCAGCTCAGGCCTAGCGCCACAAGAGACCCAGTACTTC
CASSSGLAPQETQYF
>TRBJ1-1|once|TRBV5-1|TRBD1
TGCGCCAGCAGCTTGTGGGGACAGGGGGCAGCTGAAGCTTTCTTT
CASSLWGQGAAEAFF
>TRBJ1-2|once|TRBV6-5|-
TGTGCCAGCAGTTACCGCACGGGGGGCGCTAACTATGGCTACACCTTC
CASSYRTGGANYGYTF
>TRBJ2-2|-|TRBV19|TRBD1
TGTGCCACTAAGGTCGTCGGCAGGGGGCGCCCCGGGGAGCTGTTTTTT
CATKVVGRGRPGELFF
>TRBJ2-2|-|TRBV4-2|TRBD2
TGTGCCAGCAGCCAAGATGATGGACTAGCGGACACCGGGGAGCTGTTTTTT
CASSQDDGLADTGELFF
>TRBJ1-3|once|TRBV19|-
TGTGCCAGTAACGGGAATGGAAACACCATATATTTT
CASNGNGNTIYF
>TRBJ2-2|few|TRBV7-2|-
TGTGCCAGCAGCGACAAGTTCACCGGGGAGCTGTTTTTT
CASSDKFTGELFF
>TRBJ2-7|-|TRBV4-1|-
TGCGCCAGCAGCCCGATGAGTGAAAGCGAGAGACCCTACGAGCAGTACTTC
CASSPMSESERPYEQYF
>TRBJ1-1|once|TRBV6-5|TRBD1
TGTGCCAGCAGTTACTTCCTCGGACAGGGAAACACTGAAGCTTTCTTT
CASSYFLGQGNTEAFF
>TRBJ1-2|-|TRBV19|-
TGTGCCAGTAGTATTTGGAATGGGGGGGCGCGAGGCTACACCTTC
CASSIWNGGARGYTF
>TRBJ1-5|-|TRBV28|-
TGTGCCAGCGAGAGGCGAATTGATCAGCCCCAGCATTTT
CASERRIDQPQHF
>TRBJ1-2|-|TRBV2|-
TGTGCCAGCCGGGAGGGGCGTTATGGCTACACCTTC
CASREGRYGYTF
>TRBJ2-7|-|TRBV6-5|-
TGTGCCAGCAGCTCTCCAGGCTTCGAGCAGTACTTC
CASSSPGFEQYF
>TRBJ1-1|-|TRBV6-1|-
TGTGCCAGCAGTGAATATTGGCAGAACACTGAAGCTTTCTTT
CASSEYWQNTEAFF
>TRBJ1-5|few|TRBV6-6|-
TGTGCCAGCAGTTTCAGGGAGGATAGCAATCAGCCCCAGCATTTT
CASSFREDSNQPQHF
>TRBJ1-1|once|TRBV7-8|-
TGTGCCAGCAGCTTAGTCAGTGGAGTGAACACTGAAGCTTTCTTT
CASSLVSGVNTEAFF
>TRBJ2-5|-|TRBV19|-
TGTGCCAGTAGGCAAAACAGGGGCCAGGGGGGAGAGACCCAGTACTTC
CASRQNRGQGGETQYF